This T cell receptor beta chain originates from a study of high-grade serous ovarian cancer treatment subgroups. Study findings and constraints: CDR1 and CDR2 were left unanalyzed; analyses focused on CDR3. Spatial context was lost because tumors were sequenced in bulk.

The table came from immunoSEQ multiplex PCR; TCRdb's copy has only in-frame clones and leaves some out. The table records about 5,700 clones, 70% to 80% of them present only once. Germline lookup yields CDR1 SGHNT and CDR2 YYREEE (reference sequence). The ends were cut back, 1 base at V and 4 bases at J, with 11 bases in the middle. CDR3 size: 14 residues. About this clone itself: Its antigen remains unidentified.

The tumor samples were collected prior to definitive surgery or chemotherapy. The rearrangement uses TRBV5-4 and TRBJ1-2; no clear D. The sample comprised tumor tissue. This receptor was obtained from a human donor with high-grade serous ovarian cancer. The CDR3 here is CASSLQQSGYGYTF. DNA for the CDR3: TGTGCCAGCAGCTTGCAACAAAGCGGCTATGGCTACACCTTC.